The 16 T cell receptor beta chains in this list originate from one sample, sequenced in a study of blood T cells in healthy people across ages. A second PCR, run for about 7 to 11 cycles, used a sample-barcoded 5' primer plus a J-beta primer mix. TCRdb reanalysed the 5' RACE reads using MiXCR and keeps one entry per CDR3 protein. This table holds about 930,000 distinct CDR3 sequences, roughly 29% found once. The same data also went into a second study, on T cells of mothers and their children.

The sample comprised blood. These receptors were obtained from a woman between 40 and 50 years old in good health.

This clonotype was counted ten times or more. The V gene is TRBV15, the J gene TRBJ1-1, with a possible D match to TRBD1 (6 bases). V shed 5 bases and J shed 4 bases, with 14 bases lying between them. The CDR3 has 14 residues. Germline V gene lookup returns CDR1 LNHNV and CDR2 YYDKDF (reference sequence). The CDR3 sequence is CATSLGGGGTEAFF. The CDR3 nucleotides read TGTGCCACCAGCTTAGGAGGGGGTGGCACTGAAGCTTTCTTT.

The chain combines TRBV27 with TRBJ2-3; D is tentatively TRBD1 or TRBD2 (5 bases each). Per the germline V gene, CDR1 is MNHEY and CDR2 is SMNVEV (reference sequence). Trimming cost V 4 bases and J 2 bases, with 13 bases left between them. The CDR3 has 15 residues. The CDR3 region has the DNA TGTGCCAGCAGTTCCCCCGGGACCACCACAGATACGCAGTATTTT. Translated, it gives CASSSPGTTTDTQYF.

This clonotype was observed a few times. The chain links TRBV20-1 to TRBJ2-3, with 7 bases that match TRBD1. The CDR3 spans 16 residues. The trim removed 1 base at V and 4 bases at J, leaving 11 bases unmatched. CDR1 DFQATT and CDR2 SNEGSKA come from the germline V gene (reference sequence). Here the CDR3 DNA reads TGCAGTGCTAGAGTGCCGTACAGGGGTTTCCCAGATACGCAGTATTTT. The encoded protein is CSARVPYRGFPDTQYF.

The chain combines TRBV2 with TRBJ2-7; 14 nucleotides align to TRBD2. The CDR3 covers 15 residues. V lost 8 bases to trimming and J lost 2 bases; unmatched junction nucleotides: 5. CDR1 is SNHLY, CDR2 FYNNEI, per germline. Here the CDR3 reads CASGRTSGGPYEQYF. The CDR3 DNA reads as TGTGCCAGCGGGAGGACTAGCGGGGGGCCCTACGAGCAGTACTTC.

The chain uses TRBV12-3 or TRBV12-4 and TRBJ2-5; TRBD1 matches 7 bases. V was clipped by 7 bases and J by 11 bases; unmatched bases: 19. The CDR3 covers 15 residues. The chain's CDR3 is CASTWTGRPFNEQYF. As DNA, the CDR3 is TGTGCCAGCACCTGGACAGGAAGGCCTTTCAATGAGCAGTACTTC.

This clonotype was counted once. An end of the junction does not agree with germline; a read error may underlie this. The CDR3: CGVGGYSSYEQYF. For the CDR3, the DNA is TGCGGCGTTGGGGGATATAGCTCCTACGAACAGTACTTC. The V gene is TRBV29-1, the J gene TRBJ2-7; D is possibly TRBD1 or TRBD2 (5 bases each). CDR1 and CDR2 (germline): SQVTM, ANQGSEA. This CDR3 has 13 residues.

In the case of this clonotype: With a much larger clone just one base away, this may be a read error. The V call is TRBV7-2, the J call TRBJ1-1; D is undetermined. The germline gives CDR1 SGHTA, CDR2 FQGNSA. This CDR3 is built from 15 residues. The CDR3 DNA sequence: TGTGCCAGCAGTTATGGACCGGGCGGGAACACTGAAGCTGTCTTT. Its translation is CASSYGPGGNTEAVF.

The sample holds many counts of this clonotype. CDR3 nucleotides: TGTGCCAGCAGTTTGGGACAGGGGGCAACTAATGAAAAACTGTTTTTT. Its translation: CASSLGQGATNEKLFF. J is TRBJ1-4 and V is TRBV28, with 11 bases lining up with TRBD1. V was pared by 3 bases and J by 0 bases, with 0 bases of the junction left unmatched. The CDR3 runs 16 residues. Germline CDR1 MDHEN, CDR2 SYDVKM.

This chain uses TRBV6-5 with TRBJ2-1; 7 positions match TRBD2. The CDR3 loop spans 15 amino acids. Germline CDR1 is MNHEY and CDR2 is SVGAGI. The J segment lost 6 bases and the V segment lost 0 bases, leaving 5 bases of the junction unmatched. The CDR3 region is CASSYSAGPCNEQFF. CDR3 sequence (DNA): TGTGCCAGCAGTTACTCAGCGGGGCCCTGCAATGAGCAGTTCTTC.

This clonotype has ten or more counts. The V gene is TRBV6-6, the J gene TRBJ2-7; the D gene is possibly TRBD2 (7 bases). V lost 6 bases, J lost 9 bases, and 21 bases lay in between. Germline CDR1 MNHNY, CDR2 SVGAGI (reference sequence). This CDR3 is 14 amino acids long. The CDR3 DNA reads as TGTGCCAGCAGGGCACGGGGGGCTGCTTCCATGCAGTACTTC. Its protein is CASRARGAASMQYF.

The chain employs TRBV10-3 and TRBJ2-3; D is undetermined. This CDR3 is 15 amino acids long. V gave up 0 bases and J gave up 0 bases, with 7 bases separating them. Germline V gives CDR1 ENHRY, CDR2 SYGVKD. CDR3 in amino acids: CAISESMGSTDTQYF. The CDR3 DNA is TGTGCCATCAGTGAGTCGATGGGGAGCACAGATACGCAGTATTTT.

This clonotype was observed many times. The chain couples TRBV5-1 to TRBJ2-7, with 8 bases matching TRBD1. The V segment lost 6 bases and the J segment 2 bases; nucleotides outside the gene matches: 7. The CDR3 is made up of 14 amino acids. Germline-derived CDR1 and CDR2 are SGHRS and YFSETQ. DNA of the CDR3: TGCGCCAGCAAGACGGCGACAGGGGCCTACGAGCAGTACTTC. Protein sequence: CASKTATGAYEQYF.

This clonotype was counted at least ten times. This chain links TRBV3-1 with TRBJ2-1; D is undetermined. The V and J ends lost 0 bases and 6 bases respectively, with 12 bases between them. The CDR3 totals 15 residues. Germline lookup yields CDR1 LGHDT and CDR2 YNNKEL (reference sequence). CDR3 protein: CASSQDFGSGNEQFF. The CDR3 coding sequence is TGTGCCAGCAGCCAAGATTTCGGTTCCGGCAATGAGCAGTTCTTC.

This clonotype was picked up a small number of times. This clone may be a read error of a much larger clone one base away. This sequence joins TRBV20-1 and TRBJ2-1; either TRBD1 or TRBD2 may fit D (5 bases each). Germline CDR1 and CDR2: DFQATT and SNEGSKA (reference sequence). This CDR3 spans 13 amino acids. The CDR3 loop is CSAQRDQRPERFF. CDR3 coding DNA: TGCAGTGCCCAACGGGACCAACGACCCGAGCGGTTCTTC.

This clonotype was seen a handful of times. CDR3 loop: CASSLTGTDNNYGYTF. CDR3 bases: TGTGCCAGCAGTTTAACGGGGACAGATAATAACTATGGCTACACCTTC. The genes are TRBV27 and TRBJ1-2, with TRBD1 identical over 7 bases. Trimming cost V 2 bases and J 1 base; bases outside gene matches: 7. CDR1 is MNHEY, CDR2 SMNVEV, per germline (reference sequence). CDR3 length: 16 residues.

The chain couples TRBV2 to TRBJ2-1, with D possibly matching TRBD1 (6 bases). CDR1 and CDR2 (germline): SNHLY, FYNNEI. V lost 8 bases, J lost 4 bases, and 15 bases lay in between. This CDR3 spans 14 amino acids. As DNA, the CDR3 is TGTGCCAGCGCTCCGGACAGATTATACAATGAGCAGTTCTTC. Its protein product is CASAPDRLYNEQFF.